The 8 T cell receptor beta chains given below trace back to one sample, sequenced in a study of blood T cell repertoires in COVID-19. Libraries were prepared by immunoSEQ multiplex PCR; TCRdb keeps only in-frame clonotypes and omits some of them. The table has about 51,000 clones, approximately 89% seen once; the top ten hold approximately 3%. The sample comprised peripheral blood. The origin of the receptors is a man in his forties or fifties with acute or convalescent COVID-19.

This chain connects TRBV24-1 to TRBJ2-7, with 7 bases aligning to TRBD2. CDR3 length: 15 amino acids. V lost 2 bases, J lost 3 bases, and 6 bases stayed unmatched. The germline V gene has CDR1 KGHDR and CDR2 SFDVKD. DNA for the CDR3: TGTGCCACCAGTGATTACGTTTCGGGGGGCTACGAGCAGTACTTC. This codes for CATSDYVSGGYEQYF.

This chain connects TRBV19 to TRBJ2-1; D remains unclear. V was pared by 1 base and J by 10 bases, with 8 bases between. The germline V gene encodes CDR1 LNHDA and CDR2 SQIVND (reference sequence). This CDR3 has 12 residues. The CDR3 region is CASSIVSREQFF. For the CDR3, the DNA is TGTGCCAGTAGTATAGTAAGTCGGGAGCAGTTCTTC.

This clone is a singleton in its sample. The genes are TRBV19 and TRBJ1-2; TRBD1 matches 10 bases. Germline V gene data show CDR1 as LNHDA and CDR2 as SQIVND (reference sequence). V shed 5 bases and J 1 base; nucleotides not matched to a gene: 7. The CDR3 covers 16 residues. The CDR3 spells CASSQTGTGVNYGYTF. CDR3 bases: TGTGCCAGTAGTCAAACGGGGACAGGGGTTAACTATGGCTACACCTTC.

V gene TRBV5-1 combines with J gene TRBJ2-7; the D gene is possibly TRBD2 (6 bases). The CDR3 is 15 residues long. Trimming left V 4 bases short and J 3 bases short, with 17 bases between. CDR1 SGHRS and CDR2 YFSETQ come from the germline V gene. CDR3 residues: CASSEPNGGSYEQYF. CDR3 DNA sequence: TGCGCCAGCAGCGAGCCAAACGGGGGAAGCTACGAGCAGTACTTC. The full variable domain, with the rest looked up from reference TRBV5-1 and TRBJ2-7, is KAGVTQTPRYLIKTRGQQVTLSCSPISGHRSVSWYQQTPGQGLQFLFEYFSETQRNKGNFPGRFSGRQFSNSRSEMNVSTLELGDSALYLCASSEPNGGSYEQYFGPGTRLTVT.

The CDR3 region has the DNA TGTGCCAGCAGCTCATCAGGGGCCAGGGGGGAGCCCCAGCATTTT. Residues: CASSSSGARGEPQHF. The chain employs TRBV27 and TRBJ1-5; 7 bases fit TRBD1. The CDR3 runs 15 residues. V gave up 6 bases and J gave up 8 bases; unmatched junction bases: 13. Germline V CDR1 and CDR2: MNHEY, SMNVEV (reference sequence).

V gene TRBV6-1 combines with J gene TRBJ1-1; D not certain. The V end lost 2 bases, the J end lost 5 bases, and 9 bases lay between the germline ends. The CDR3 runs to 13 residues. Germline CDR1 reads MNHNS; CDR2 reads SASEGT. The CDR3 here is CASSESTGTEAFF. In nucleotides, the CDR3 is TGTGCCAGCAGTGAATCGACTGGTACTGAAGCTTTCTTT.

DNA for the CDR3: TGTGCCACCAGTGATGCTGGGACAGCCTATGGCTACACCTTC. This codes for CATSDAGTAYGYTF. The V and J genes are TRBV24-1 and TRBJ1-2, with 7 nucleotides matching TRBD1. The CDR3 runs 14 residues. The germline V gene encodes CDR1 KGHDR and CDR2 SFDVKD. J gave up 4 bases and V 3 bases, and 4 bases lay outside the gene matches.

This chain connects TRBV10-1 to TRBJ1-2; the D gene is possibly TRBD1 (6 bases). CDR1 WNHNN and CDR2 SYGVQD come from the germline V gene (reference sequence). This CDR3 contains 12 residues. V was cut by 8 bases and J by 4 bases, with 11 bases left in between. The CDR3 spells CASAQGVYGYTF. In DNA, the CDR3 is TGCGCCAGCGCACAGGGAGTCTATGGCTACACCTTC.